The 27 T cell receptor beta chains presented below share a single source sample, sequenced in a study of blood T cell repertoires in COVID-19. This table comes from immunoSEQ multiplex PCR, and its TCRdb copy is limited to in-frame clones, with some not included. The sample shows hundreds of thousands of clones, roughly nine tenths of them seen only once. The sequenced sample was PBMCs or T cells enriched from blood (not recorded which). The receptor source for this set is a man aged 18 to 29 who had recovered from COVID-19.

This clone was seen many times. The DNA is omitted, as the CDR3 cannot be located on it reliably, and the CDR3 follows TCRdb's listing. This rearrangement joins TRBV28 to TRBJ2-7; no DNA check was done on the table's D call, TRBD1. The CDR3 comprises 14 residues, both ends counted. Germline CDR1 and CDR2: MDHEN and SYDVKM. CDR3: CASSSGQGTYEQYF.

The genes are TRBV3-1 (or the pseudogene TRBV3-2) and TRBJ1-1; possible D gene TRBD1, 5 bases. The CDR3 consists of 16 residues. Germline CDR1 and CDR2: LGHDT and YNNKEL (reference sequence). Trimming cost V 1 base and J 3 bases, with 15 bases left between them. CDR3 DNA: TGTGCCAGCAGCCAAGGGGGGGTTAGGGCGTACACTGAAGCTTTCTTT. It encodes CASSQGGVRAYTEAFF.

The chain joins TRBV5-6 to TRBJ2-1, with 7 bases lining up with TRBD2. CDR1 is SGHDT and CDR2 is YYEEEE in the germline V gene. The trim removed 1 base at V and 15 bases at J, leaving 10 bases unmatched. The CDR3 has 13 residues. This chain's CDR3 is CASSLTAGAGAFF. The CDR3 DNA reads as TGTGCCAGCAGCTTGACGGCTGGGGCGGGAGCGTTCTTC.

The chain recombines TRBV10-3 with TRBJ1-2, with 7 nucleotides matching TRBD1. The V gene end was trimmed by 8 bases and the J gene end by 2 bases; junction bases not matched to a gene: 5. This CDR3 is built from 13 residues. Germline lookup yields CDR1 ENHRY and CDR2 SYGVKD. This CDR3 reads CAIGKGQNYGYTF. CDR3 DNA: TGTGCCATCGGAAAGGGACAGAACTATGGCTACACCTTC.

This clone was recorded once. The chain has TRBV13 and TRBJ2-3; TRBD1 aligns across 9 bases. The CDR3 length is 16 residues. The germline V gene has CDR1 PRHDT and CDR2 FYEKMQ (reference sequence). J was trimmed by 4 bases and V by 1 base; bases with no gene match: 6. CDR3: CASSLEGQGQSDTQYF. DNA of the CDR3: TGTGCCAGCAGCTTAGAGGGACAGGGACAATCAGATACGCAGTATTTT.

This clone came up once. The chain couples TRBV6-5 to TRBJ2-7, with D possibly matching TRBD2 (6 bases). CDR3 length equals 12 residues. The V gene lost 6 bases and the J gene lost 3 bases, with 9 bases spanning the gap. Germline V gives CDR1 MNHEY, CDR2 SVGAGI. CDR3 residues: CASRDYNYEQYF. The CDR3, as DNA: TGTGCCAGCAGGGACTATAACTACGAGCAGTACTTC.

The chain employs TRBV10-3 and TRBJ1-2; no clear D gene. The CDR3 covers 14 residues. Between the trimmed V and J ends, which lost 2 bases and 8 bases, there was a span of 15 bases. The germline V gene has CDR1 ENHRY and CDR2 SYGVKD. The chain's CDR3 is CAISEPSRPGGYTF. DNA of the CDR3: TGTGCCATCAGTGAGCCCTCCCGGCCAGGCGGCTACACCTTC.

The chain carries TRBV9 and TRBJ1-3; the D gene is possibly TRBD1 (6 bases). CDR1 SGDLS and CDR2 YYNGEE come from the germline V gene. The CDR3 is 17 residues long. Trimming took off 4 bases at V and 0 bases at J, with 17 bases between the two ends. CDR3 DNA sequence: TGTGCCAGCAGCCCCCATTCCATGACAGGCTCTGGAAACACCATATATTTT. This codes for CASSPHSMTGSGNTIYF.

The V gene is TRBV19, the J gene TRBJ1-2, with 7 positions matching TRBD1. V trimming: 6 bases; J trimming: 8 bases; junction bases outside the gene matches: 9. Germline V gene sequence: CDR1 LNHDA, CDR2 SQIVND (reference sequence). There are 13 residues in the CDR3. CDR3 DNA: TGTGCCAGTAGCGTTACCAGGGGGGACGGCTACACCTTC. Its protein is CASSVTRGDGYTF.

This rearrangement joins TRBV6-2 or TRBV6-3 to TRBJ2-1; D is unresolved. Trimming took 0 bases from V and 0 from J, leaving 15 bases between them. The CDR3 has 18 amino acids. The germline CDR1 and CDR2 sequences are MNHEY and SVGEGT. CDR3 sequence: CASSYSVARVSSYNEQFF. DNA for the CDR3: TGTGCCAGCAGTTACTCCGTGGCTCGGGTGAGCTCCTACAATGAGCAGTTCTTC.

This sequence joins TRBV6-5 and TRBJ1-1; D call uncertain. The germline V gene encodes CDR1 MNHEY and CDR2 SVGAGI. Trimming took 2 bases from V and 1 from J, leaving 5 bases between them. The length of the CDR3 is 13 residues. This CDR3 is CASSYTGNTEAFF. The DNA for the CDR3 is TGTGCCAGCAGTTACACGGGGAACACTGAAGCTTTCTTT.

This clone was observed a handful of times. V usage is TRBV5-1 and J usage is TRBJ1-3; TRBD1 matches 7 bases. Looked up from germline, CDR1 is SGHRS and CDR2 is YFSETQ. This CDR3 comprises 18 residues. Losses at the gene ends were 3 bases for V and 3 bases for J; bases not matched to a gene: 15. The CDR3 sequence: CASSWTPSRGGNGNTIYF. CDR3 sequence (DNA): TGCGCCAGCAGCTGGACCCCCAGTCGAGGGGGCAATGGAAACACCATATATTTT.

The rearrangement links TRBV7-9 to TRBJ2-2; TRBD2 is a possible D gene (6 bases). V was cut by 1 base and J by 7 bases, with 13 bases left in between. From germline, CDR1 is SEHNR and CDR2 FQNEAQ (reference sequence). CDR3 size: 15 residues. CDR3 DNA sequence: TGTGCCAGCAGCTTAGTCGGAGGGGCGGTCGGGGAGCTGTTTTTT. This gives the protein CASSLVGGAVGELFF.

The chain combines TRBV4-2 with TRBJ2-7, with TRBD1 matching 8 bases. Trimming took 0 bases from V and 2 from J; bases not matched to a gene: 9. Per germline, CDR1 LGHNA and CDR2 YNFKEQ. This CDR3 spans 17 amino acids. CDR3: CASSQEADRGLPYEQYF. CDR3 sequence (DNA): TGTGCCAGCAGCCAAGAAGCAGACAGGGGTCTCCCCTACGAGCAGTACTTC.

The V and J genes are TRBV2 and TRBJ2-5; a possible D gene is TRBD2 (6 bases). CDR1 is SNHLY, CDR2 FYNNEI, per germline. Trimming left V 10 bases short and J 5 bases short, with 20 bases between. This CDR3 spans 14 amino acids. CDR3 sequence (DNA): TGTGCCATTCTCCGGGACTCGACCCGGGAGACCCAGTACTTC. Its translation: CAILRDSTRETQYF. The variable domain in full, completed from reference TRBV2 and TRBJ2-5, reads EPEVTQTPSHQVTQMGQEVILRCVPISNHLYFYWYRQILGQKVEFLVSFYNNEISEKSEIFDDQFSVERPDGSNFTLKIRSTKLEDSAMYFCAILRDSTRETQYFGPGTRLLVL.

The chain carries TRBV4-1 and TRBJ2-2; no clear D. This CDR3 has 16 amino acids. Trimming took off 2 bases at V and 8 bases at J, with 18 bases between the two ends. Germline CDR1 is MGHRA and CDR2 is YSYEKL. CDR3 sequence: CASSQLPARLRGELFF. CDR3 sequence (DNA): TGCGCCAGCAGCCAACTCCCGGCCAGGCTCAGGGGGGAGCTGTTTTTT.

This chain connects TRBV2 to TRBJ2-5, with TRBD2 identical over 10 bases. Germline CDR1 is SNHLY and CDR2 is FYNNEI. The CDR3 is 18 residues long. J gave up 5 bases and V 9 bases, and 21 bases lay outside the gene matches. The CDR3 loop reads CASLQFASGGLRGETQYF. The CDR3 DNA reads as TGTGCCAGTCTACAGTTCGCTAGCGGGGGCCTTAGGGGGGAGACCCAGTACTTC. Using reference TRBV2 and TRBJ2-5 for the parts outside the CDR3, the full variable domain is EPEVTQTPSHQVTQMGQEVILRCVPISNHLYFYWYRQILGQKVEFLVSFYNNEISEKSEIFDDQFSVERPDGSNFTLKIRSTKLEDSAMYFCASLQFASGGLRGETQYFGPGTRLLVL.

The chain carries TRBV19 and TRBJ2-1, with 8 bases identical to TRBD1. V lost 3 bases, J lost 10 bases, and 11 bases stayed unmatched. The CDR3 length is 15 residues. Germline V gene data show CDR1 as LNHDA and CDR2 as SQIVND (reference sequence). CDR3 sequence: CASSMDSTGVDEQFF. For the CDR3, the DNA is TGTGCCAGTAGTATGGACTCGACAGGGGTGGACGAGCAGTTCTTC.

The chain is built from TRBV5-4 and TRBJ1-2, with 9 bases fitting TRBD1. The CDR3 runs 17 residues. The V and J ends lost 4 bases and 0 bases, in that order; junction bases with no gene match: 10. Germline assignment: CDR1 SGHNT and CDR2 YYREEE (reference sequence). The CDR3 here is CASSLGTGKSPNYGYTF. For the CDR3, the DNA is TGTGCCAGCAGCCTAGGGACAGGGAAGAGCCCTAACTATGGCTACACCTTC.

V is TRBV5-1 and J is TRBJ2-5, with no clear D. The CDR3 has 14 residues. The germline V and J ends were trimmed by 4 bases and 5 bases, with 15 bases remaining between them. The germline gives CDR1 SGHRS, CDR2 YFSETQ. CDR3 region: CASSAESSRETQYF. Written as DNA, the CDR3 is TGCGCCAGCAGCGCGGAAAGCTCGCGGGAGACCCAGTACTTC.

This clone appeared a single time. The genes are TRBV19 and TRBJ2-2; TRBD2 aligns across 10 bases. Germline V CDR1 and CDR2: LNHDA, SQIVND (reference sequence). The CDR3 is made up of 16 amino acids. V shed 6 bases and J 6 bases; nucleotides not matched to a gene: 10. The DNA of the CDR3 is TGTGCCAGTAGGGAGAACTGGGGACTAGCGTCCGGGGAGCTGTTTTTT. Its translation: CASRENWGLASGELFF.

The chain combines TRBV5-6 with TRBJ1-2; the match to TRBD1 covers 7 bases. This CDR3 is built from 12 residues. Trimming cost V 5 bases and J 8 bases; bases outside gene matches: 6. Germline CDR1 is SGHDT and CDR2 is YYEEEE. CDR3 in amino acids: CASSRTGLGYTF. In DNA, the CDR3 is TGTGCCAGCAGTCGGACAGGCCTCGGCTACACCTTC.

V usage is TRBV20-1 and J usage is TRBJ2-1; TRBD2 matches at 7 bases. Looked up from germline, CDR1 is DFQATT and CDR2 is SNEGSKA (reference sequence). J was trimmed by 11 bases and V by 2 bases; bases with no gene match: 3. The CDR3 extends over 11 amino acids. Written as DNA, the CDR3 is TGCAGTGCTAGACTAGCGGCCCAGCAGTTCTTC. It specifies CSARLAAQQFF.

As regards this clone: The same CDR3 is also encoded by other DNA sequences in this sample. V is TRBV7-2 and J is TRBJ2-6, with 7 bases that match TRBD1. The CDR3 runs 17 residues. Looked up from germline, CDR1 is SGHTA and CDR2 is FQGNSA. V lost 1 base and J lost 1; bases outside the gene matches: 4. CDR3 in amino acids: CASSLGTGLSGANVLTF. DNA of the CDR3: TGTGCCAGCAGCTTAGGGACAGGCCTATCTGGGGCCAACGTCCTGACTTTC. Drawing the rest from reference TRBV7-2 and TRBJ2-6, the complete variable domain is GAGVSQSPSNKVTEKGKDVELRCDPISGHTALYWYRQSLGQGLEFLIYFQGNSAPDKSGLPSDRFSAERTGGSVSTLTIQRTQQEDSAVYLCASSLGTGLSGANVLTFGAGSRLTVL.

J is TRBJ2-7 and V is TRBV12-3 or TRBV12-4, with a possible D match to TRBD1 (5 bases). This CDR3 spans 13 amino acids. V was pared by 7 bases and J by 2 bases, with 12 bases between. The CDR3 DNA reads as TGTGCCAGCACAAGACAAGGGGCCTACGAGCAGTACTTC. Translation gives CASTRQGAYEQYF.

The rearrangement uses TRBV7-3 and TRBJ2-2; the D gene is possibly TRBD2 (5 bases). The CDR3 consists of 15 residues. Germline V gene data show CDR1 as SGHTA and CDR2 as FQGTGA. V lost 3 bases and J 5 bases, leaving 13 bases between the germline ends. CDR3 protein: CASSLGNGRTGELFF. CDR3 sequence (DNA): TGTGCCAGCAGCTTGGGCAATGGGAGAACCGGGGAGCTGTTTTTT.

CDR3 in amino acids: CASSQKPGSTERGTQYF. Here the CDR3 DNA reads TGTGCCAGCAGCCAAAAGCCCGGAAGCACGGAGCGGGGTACCCAGTACTTC. This chain links TRBV27 with TRBJ2-5; 7 nucleotides align to TRBD2. The ends lost 6 bases at V and 8 bases at J; junction bases unmatched: 21. The CDR3 has 17 residues. Germline V gene sequence: CDR1 MNHEY, CDR2 SMNVEV (reference sequence).